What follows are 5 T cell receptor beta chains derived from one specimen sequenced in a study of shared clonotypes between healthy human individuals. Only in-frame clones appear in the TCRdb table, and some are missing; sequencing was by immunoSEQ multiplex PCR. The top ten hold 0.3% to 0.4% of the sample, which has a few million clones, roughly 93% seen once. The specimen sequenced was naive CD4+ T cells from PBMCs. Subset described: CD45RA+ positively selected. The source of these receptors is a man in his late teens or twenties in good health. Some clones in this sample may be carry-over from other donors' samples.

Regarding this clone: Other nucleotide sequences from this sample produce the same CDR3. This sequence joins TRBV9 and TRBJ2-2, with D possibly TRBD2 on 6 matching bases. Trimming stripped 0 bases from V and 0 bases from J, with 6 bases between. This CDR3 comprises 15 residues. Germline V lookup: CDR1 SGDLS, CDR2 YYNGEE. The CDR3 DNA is TGTGCCAGCAGCGTAGCGGGGGCGAACACCGGGGAGCTGTTTTTT. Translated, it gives CASSVAGANTGELFF.

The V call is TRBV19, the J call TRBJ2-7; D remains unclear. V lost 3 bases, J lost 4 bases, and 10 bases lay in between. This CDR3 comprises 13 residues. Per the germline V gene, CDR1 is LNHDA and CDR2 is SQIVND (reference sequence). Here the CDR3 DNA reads TGTGCCAGTAGTATGGGCAGAGAATACGAGCAGTACTTC. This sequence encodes CASSMGREYEQYF.

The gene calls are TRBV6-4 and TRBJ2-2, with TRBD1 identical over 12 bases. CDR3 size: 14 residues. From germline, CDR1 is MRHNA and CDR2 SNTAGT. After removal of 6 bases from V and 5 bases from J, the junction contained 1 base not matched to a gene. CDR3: CASRGQGATGELFF. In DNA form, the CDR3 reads TGTGCCAGCAGGGGACAGGGGGCGACCGGGGAGCTGTTTTTT.

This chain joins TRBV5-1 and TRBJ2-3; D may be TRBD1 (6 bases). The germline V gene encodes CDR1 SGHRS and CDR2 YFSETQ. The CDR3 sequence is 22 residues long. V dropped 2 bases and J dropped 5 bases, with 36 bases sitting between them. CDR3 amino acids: CASSFPPLTTGAPTEGRDTQYF. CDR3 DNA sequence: TGCGCCAGCAGCTTTCCGCCCCTTACGACAGGCGCACCCACCGAGGGACGAGATACGCAGTATTTT.

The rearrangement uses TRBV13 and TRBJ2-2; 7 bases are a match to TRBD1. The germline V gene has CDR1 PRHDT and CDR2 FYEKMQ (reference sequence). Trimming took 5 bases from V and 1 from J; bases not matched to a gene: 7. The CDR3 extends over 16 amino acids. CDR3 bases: TGTGCCAGCAGCCACCGGGACAGCTTGAACACCGGGGAGCTGTTTTTT. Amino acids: CASSHRDSLNTGELFF. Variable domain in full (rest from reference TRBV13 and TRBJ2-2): AAGVIQSPRHLIKEKRETATLKCYPIPRHDTVYWYQQGPGQDPQFLISFYEKMQSDKGSIPDRFSAQQFSDYHSELNMSSLELGDSALYFCASSHRDSLNTGELFFGEGSRLTVL.